A selection of T cell receptor beta chains follows, all from one sample in a study of cytomegalovirus exposure and HLA in healthy donors. Produced via immunoSEQ multiplex PCR; TCRdb's table is partial and in-frame only. The sample yields roughly 140,000 clones, around 82% seen once. The sequencing sample was made of PBMCs. The receptors here all came from a woman between 18 and 29 years old in good health and CMV-seropositive. CDR3s include the opening cysteine and the closing phenylalanine or tryptophan. D genes are given only for firm matches. Part of the rows lack a size; the others show once, few, many or a class for expanded clones.

NA,TRBJ2-7,TRBV28,NA,TGTGCCAGCAGGGGTTCAGGGGCTGGTACCTACGAGCAGTACTTC,CASRGSGAGTYEQYF
NA,TRBJ2-1,TRBV25-1,TRBD2,TGTGCCAGCAGTGAATTGGCTAGCGGGGGAAAATACAATGAGCAGTTCTTC,CASSELASGGKYNEQFF
NA,TRBJ1-2,TRBV30,TRBD1,TGTGCCTGGAGCCCGGGACAGGGGGCAGAGGGCTACACCTTC,CAWSPGQGAEGYTF
NA,TRBJ2-3,TRBV5-4,TRBD1,TGTGCCAGCAGCCACAGGGGGCTCTATAGCACAGATACGCAGTATTTT,CASSHRGLYSTDTQYF
few,TRBJ1-2,TRBV5-1,NA,TGCGCCAGCAGCTTGGCCCAGGGGAATGGCTACACCTTC,CASSLAQGNGYTF
few,TRBJ1-3,TRBV10-2,NA,TGCGCCAGCAGACAGGGTGGCCTCTCTGGAAACACCATATATTTT,CASRQGGLSGNTIYF
NA,TRBJ2-3,TRBV29-1,TRBD1,TGCAGCGTCCTGGGACAGGGCTTCACAGATACGCAGTATTTT,CSVLGQGFTDTQYF
NA,TRBJ2-5,TRBV6-6,NA,TGTGCCAGCAGTTACTCGATTGGTAGAGAGACCCAGTACTTC,CASSYSIGRETQYF
few,TRBJ1-4,TRBV6-1,NA,TGTGCCAGCAGTGTACAGGAAGAAAATGAAAAACTGTTTTTT,CASSVQEENEKLFF
NA,TRBJ2-5,TRBV13,NA,TGTGCCAGCAGCCCAGACTCCCAAGAGACCCAGTACTTC,CASSPDSQETQYF
NA,TRBJ2-7,TRBV28,TRBD1,TGTGCCAGCAGGAACCTCGGGACAGGGGTCTACGAGCAGTACTTC,CASRNLGTGVYEQYF
NA,TRBJ1-6,TRBV29-1,TRBD1,TGCAGCGTTGCCGGGACAGCCTATAATTCACCCCTCCACTTT,CSVAGTAYNSPLHF
NA,TRBJ1-4,TRBV5-1,NA,TGCGCCAGCAGCAACATCGGAGGACGAGCAACTAATGAAAAACTGTTTTTT,CASSNIGGRATNEKLFF
NA,TRBJ2-1,TRBV2,TRBD1,TGTGCCAGCACCGATGACAGGGGATCCTACAATGAGCAGTTCTTC,CASTDDRGSYNEQFF
NA,TRBJ1-1,TRBV4-1,NA,TGCGCCAGCACCCTGGAGTCTATGAACACTGAAGCTTTCTTT,CASTLESMNTEAFF
NA,TRBJ2-7,TRBV6-6,TRBD1,TGTGCCAGCAAGAGGGACAGGACCTACGAGCAGTACTTC,CASKRDRTYEQYF
NA,TRBJ1-5,TRBV6-5,NA,TGTGCCAGCAGGCTCGGGGGGAGCAATCAGCCCCAGCATTTT,CASRLGGSNQPQHF
NA,TRBJ1-1,TRBV5-6,TRBD1,TGTGCCAGCAGGAGGACAGGGAGGGGCACTGAAGCTTTCTTT,CASRRTGRGTEAFF
NA,TRBJ1-4,TRBV7-2,TRBD1,TGTGCCAGCAGCTATTCCGGGACAGGGGAAAAACTGTTTTTT,CASSYSGTGEKLFF
NA,TRBJ2-7,TRBV12-2,NA,TGTGCAAGTCGACAGACTAGCGGGGGGTATAACGAGCAGTACTTC,CASRQTSGGYNEQYF
once,TRBJ2-7,TRBV7-2,TRBD2,TGTGCCAGCAGCCTACTAGCGGGGTCCTACGAGCAGTACTTC,CASSLLAGSYEQYF
NA,TRBJ2-1,TRBV30,NA,TGTGCCTTAGGGAGGGAGCAGTTCTTC,CALGREQFF
NA,TRBJ2-5,TRBV7-9,TRBD2,TGTGCCAGCAGCCGAGGGACTAGCGGGGGGGCCGGTGGGACCCAGTACTTC,CASSRGTSGGAGGTQYF
NA,TRBJ2-1,TRBV7-8,TRBD2,TGTGCCAGCAGCCAAACAGCGGGGTGGACCTACAATGAGCAGTTCTTC,CASSQTAGWTYNEQFF
once,TRBJ1-2,TRBV2,NA,TGTGCCAGCAAGAACGGGACACTACTCAACTATGGCTACACCTTC,CASKNGTLLNYGYTF
NA,TRBJ1-1,TRBV25-1,NA,TGTGCCAGCAGTGACCCCGCGGGCTCCGAAGCTTTCTTT,CASSDPAGSEAFF
few,TRBJ2-7,TRBV13,NA,TGTGCCAGCAGCTCGAGGGCTTCCTACGAGCAGTACTTC,CASSSRASYEQYF
NA,TRBJ1-2,TRBV6-5,NA,TGTGCCAGCAGCTCCTCCCCGGGTCCGGGCTACACCTTC,CASSSSPGPGYTF
few,TRBJ2-2,TRBV6-1,NA,TGTGCCAGCAGTGCCCCCCCAGGTATACTCAGAGCCGGGGAGCTGTTTTTT,CASSAPPGILRAGELFF
NA,TRBJ2-7,TRBV5-1,NA,TGCGCCAGCAGCTTGGTGGAGGGAACCGAGCAGTACTTC,CASSLVEGTEQYF
NA,TRBJ1-2,TRBV6-5,NA,TGTGCCAGCATGGCGGGGGCGAAAGGCTACACCTTC,CASMAGAKGYTF
once,TRBJ2-1,TRBV2,TRBD2,TGTGCCAGCAGCCGGGGGGGCCCCGCTGAGCAGTTCTTC,CASSRGGPAEQFF
NA,TRBJ2-7,TRBV5-1,NA,TGCGCCAGCAGCTGGTCGACAGGACCAACCTACGAGCAGTACTTC,CASSWSTGPTYEQYF
NA,TRBJ2-1,TRBV28,NA,TGTGCCAGCAGTCTAGGTTTTGAGCAGTTCTTC,CASSLGFEQFF
NA,TRBJ1-2,TRBV14,NA,TGTGCCAGCAGCCCGGGACTGGGAGCTAACTATGGCTACACCTTC,CASSPGLGANYGYTF
NA,TRBJ1-5,TRBV9,TRBD1,TGTGCCAGCAGCCCCTCCGGACAGGCCAATCAGCCCCAGCATTTT,CASSPSGQANQPQHF
NA,TRBJ1-4,TRBV30,NA,TGTGCCTGGAGCGGTTCAGGCCTTCGGAATGAAAAACTGTTTTTT,CAWSGSGLRNEKLFF
NA,TRBJ1-1,TRBV6-5,TRBD1,TGTGCCAGCAGTTACACGGGACAGGGGACTGAAGCTTTCTTT,CASSYTGQGTEAFF
NA,TRBJ1-6,TRBV7-2,NA,TGTGCCAGCAGCTCAGACAGACTCTATAATTCACCCCTCCACTTT,CASSSDRLYNSPLHF
NA,TRBJ1-6,TRBV27,NA,TGTGACAGCAGTTTATCATGGCAGGGGAAAGATAATTCACCCCTCCACTTT,CDSSLSWQGKDNSPLHF
NA,TRBJ2-7,TRBV5-4,NA,TGTGCCAGCAGCGCCCGGGACTACGAGCAGTACTTC,CASSARDYEQYF
NA,TRBJ1-1,TRBV11-2,NA,TGTGCCAGCAGCGCAGGGATTTACTTGGACACTGAAGCTTTCTTT,CASSAGIYLDTEAFF
NA,TRBJ1-5,TRBV6-1,NA,TGTGCCAGCAGCCAGGGAAGTCACAATCAGCCCCAGCATTTT,CASSQGSHNQPQHF
NA,TRBJ2-1,TRBV6-4,TRBD2,TGTGCCAGCAGTCGACTAGCGGGGGCCCCCTACAATGAGCAGTTCTTC,CASSRLAGAPYNEQFF
NA,TRBJ1-4,TRBV7-2,NA,TGTGCCAGCAGCTTAGTATGGGGGCAAAATGAAAAACTGTTTTTT,CASSLVWGQNEKLFF
few,TRBJ2-7,TRBV7-2,NA,TGTGCCAGCAGCGTGGGGCAGGTCTCGGGCCCCTACGAGCAGTACTTC,CASSVGQVSGPYEQYF
NA,TRBJ2-7,TRBV6-1,TRBD1,TGTGCCAGCAGTGAAGGGGCCGGGACAGGGGGCTACGAGCAGTACTTC,CASSEGAGTGGYEQYF
few,TRBJ1-4,TRBV18,NA,TGTGCCAGCTCACGTTTGACGGGTCTTGCAACTAATGAAAAACTGTTTTTT,CASSRLTGLATNEKLFF
NA,TRBJ2-5,TRBV7-9,NA,TGTGCCAGCAGCTTAGGTTCTGGAGGGGGCAGGGAGACCCAGTACTTC,CASSLGSGGGRETQYF
NA,TRBJ1-5,TRBV28,TRBD1,TGTGCCAGCCGAGTCACGGGACAGGAGAATCAGCCCCAGCATTTT,CASRVTGQENQPQHF
NA,TRBJ2-1,TRBV18,NA,TGTGCCAGCTCACCCCCCGGGGTGGGTGAGCAGTTCTTC,CASSPPGVGEQFF
NA,TRBJ1-1,TRBV6-9,NA,TGTGCCAGCTCGAGCAGGTTTGACACTGAAGCTTTCTTT,CASSSRFDTEAFF
NA,TRBJ1-2,TRBV7-2,NA,TGTGCCAGCAGTCCTATTCAGGGGACCTATGGCTACACCTTC,CASSPIQGTYGYTF